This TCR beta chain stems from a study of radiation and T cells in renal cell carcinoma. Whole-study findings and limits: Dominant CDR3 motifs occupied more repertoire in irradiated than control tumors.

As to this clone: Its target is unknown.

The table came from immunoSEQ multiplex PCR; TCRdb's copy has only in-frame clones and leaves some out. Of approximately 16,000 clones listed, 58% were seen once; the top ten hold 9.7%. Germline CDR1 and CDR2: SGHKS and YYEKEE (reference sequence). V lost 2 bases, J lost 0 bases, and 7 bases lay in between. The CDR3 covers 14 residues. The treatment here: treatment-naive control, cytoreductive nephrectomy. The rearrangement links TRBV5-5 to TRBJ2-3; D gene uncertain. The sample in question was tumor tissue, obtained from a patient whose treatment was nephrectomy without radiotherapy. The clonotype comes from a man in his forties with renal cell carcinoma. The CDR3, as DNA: TGTGCCAGCAGCTTTGGCCCGAGCACAGATACGCAGTATTTT. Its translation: CASSFGPSTDTQYF.